This is a list of T cell receptor beta chains from one sample in a study of T cell responses to AZD1222 COVID-19 vaccine. Generated by immunoSEQ multiplex PCR, the TCRdb table keeps only in-frame clones and is missing some. This table has over 150,000 clones, about 88% appearing once. This specimen consisted of peripheral blood, obtained on day 0 of AZD1222 vaccination. All receptors derive from an adult in good health. The CDR3 runs from the conserved cysteine through the conserved F or W. D genes are given only for firm matches.

CASSLANGQGRQAFF TGTGCCAGCAGCTTAGCGAACGGACAGGGACGTCAAGCTTTCTTT TRBD1 TRBV7-2 15 TRBJ1-1
CASSYRGEAFF TGTGCCAGCAGTTACAGGGGAGAAGCTTTCTTT - TRBV6-5 11 TRBJ1-1
CASSSRQGFNEKLFF TGTGCCAGCAGTTCCCGACAGGGATTTAATGAAAAACTGTTTTTT TRBD1 TRBV6-5 15 TRBJ1-4
CASSQEFGASEKLFF TGCGCCAGCAGCCAAGAGTTCGGGGCGAGTGAAAAACTGTTTTTT - TRBV4-3 15 TRBJ1-4
CASSPGGGEAFF TGTGCCAGCAGTCCGGGGGGAGGTGAAGCTTTCTTT - TRBV6-4 12 TRBJ1-1
CASSYLPEGRYTGELFF TGTGCCAGCAGTTACCTACCGGAGGGAAGGTACACCGGGGAGCTGTTTTTT - TRBV6-2/TRBV6-3 17 TRBJ2-2
CASSYSMGKNTEAFF TGTGCCAGCAGTTACTCGATGGGAAAGAACACTGAAGCTTTCTTT - TRBV6-6 15 TRBJ1-1
CSVDAPGGADEQYF TGCAGCGTTGACGCCCCTGGGGGGGCCGACGAGCAGTACTTC - TRBV29-1 14 TRBJ2-7
CASSQTGERGYTF TGTGCCAGCAGCCAAACAGGGGAGCGAGGCTACACCTTC TRBD1 TRBV28 13 TRBJ1-2
CASSSSGLAGNEQYF TGTGCCAGCAGTTCCAGCGGACTAGCGGGAAACGAGCAGTACTTC TRBD2 TRBV6-5 15 TRBJ2-7
CASSLQPLDEQYF TGCGCCAGCAGCTTACAGCCTCTGGACGAGCAGTACTTC - TRBV4-1 13 TRBJ2-7
CASSLDRGGQPQHF TGTGCCAGCTCACTTGACAGGGGAGGTCAGCCCCAGCATTTT TRBD1 TRBV18 14 TRBJ1-5